The clone carrying this T cell receptor beta chain appeared a single time. Its specificity is unknown. Assay used: immunoSEQ multiplex PCR; TCRdb lists only in-frame clones, some missing. The sample lists some 65,000 clones, about 85% occurring once. The entry originates in a study of OX40 agonist ivuxolimab in advanced cancers. General study results and limits: Antigen specificity remained undetermined for the expanded peripheral T cells.

The sequenced sample was CD4+ or CD8+ T cells sorted from blood, obtained in a trial of the OX40 agonist ivuxolimab. The sequence was collected from an adult with an advanced solid tumor such as melanoma, head and neck, liver or kidney cancer.

CDR3 DNA sequence: TGTGCCAGTAGTCCCCGGAGTTGGGACGGGGCCTACGAGCAGTACTTC. As protein: CASSPRSWDGAYEQYF. The chain combines TRBV19 with TRBJ2-7; D is tentatively TRBD1 or TRBD2 (5 bases each). V was trimmed by 5 bases and J by 2 bases, leaving 19 bases between them. This CDR3 contains 16 residues. The germline V gene has CDR1 LNHDA and CDR2 SQIVND (reference sequence).